Listed below are T cell receptor beta chains from one sample, sequenced in a study of T cell changes during pregnancy in multiple sclerosis. The table came from immunoSEQ multiplex PCR; TCRdb's copy has only in-frame clones and leaves some out. The repertoire consists of tens of thousands of clones, with just over 90% occurring once and the leading ten covering 1.4%. Sequenced material: peripheral blood, taken in the second trimester of pregnancy. The receptor set was obtained from a female donor with multiple sclerosis, enrolled in a pregnancy study. The CDR3 runs from the conserved cysteine through the conserved F or W.

TRBJ2-1 | TRBV5-6 | CASSLDYEQFF
TRBJ2-3 | TRBV5-1 | CASSLAAGVTTDTQYF
TRBJ2-2 | TRBV10-3 | CAISSAANTGELFF
TRBJ1-2 | TRBV13 | CASSPQGAGGYTF
TRBJ2-7 | TRBV7-9 | CASSPRLTYEQYF
TRBJ2-3 | TRBV6-1 | CASSRLAGEGDTQYF
TRBJ2-2 | TRBV7-9 | CASSARGGLTGELFF
TRBJ2-3 | TRBV10-3 | CAISASTGGGHTDTQYF
TRBJ1-1 | TRBV19 | CASSIGTGPREAFF
TRBJ2-5 | TRBV5-1 | CASSDSGGAVETQYF
TRBJ2-5 | TRBV30 | CAWGRGTSGGETQYF
TRBJ2-7 | TRBV7-9 | CASSPPGQGYEQYF
TRBJ2-3 | TRBV29-1 | CSAGIGQGNTDTQYF
TRBJ2-3 | TRBV2 | CASIRGISSTDTQYF
TRBJ2-5 | TRBV30 | CAWSGGIGETQYF
TRBJ2-5 | TRBV7-6 | CASSLLAGGGETQYF